One and the same sample provided the 31 T cell receptor beta chains below, sequenced in a study of identical twins. TCRdb re-called the 5' RACE reads through MiXCR, storing one row per CDR3 protein. Of 1.5 million to 2 million distinct CDR3 sequences listed, less than 40% are singletons. Sequencing was performed on cord blood. These receptors were obtained from a newborn girl in good health.

In regard to this clonotype: A much larger clone lies one base from this, so it may be a read error. V is TRBV3-1 and J is TRBJ2-1; maybe TRBD2 (5 bases). The last part of the DNA fits TRBJ2-7 better; the J call may be wrong. The CDR3 is 14 residues long. Germline V gives CDR1 LGHDT, CDR2 YNNKEL (reference sequence). The DNA of the CDR3 is TGTGCCAGCAGCCAAGAGGCTAGCAGCAATGAGCAGTACTTC. Translated: CASSQEASSNEQYF.

The rearrangement links TRBV7-2 to TRBJ2-2; 9 nucleotides match TRBD2. V was clipped by 3 bases and J by 4 bases; unmatched bases: 12. This CDR3 comprises 18 residues. Germline values: CDR1 SGHTA, CDR2 FQGNSA. Here the CDR3 reads CASSLGFLAGFVTGELFF. The CDR3 nucleotides read TGTGCCAGCAGCTTGGGTTTCCTAGCGGGGTTTGTCACCGGGGAGCTGTTTTTT.

V usage is TRBV10-3 and J usage is TRBJ2-2; tentatively, D is TRBD1 or TRBD2 (5 bases each). Germline CDR1 reads ENHRY; CDR2 reads SYGVKD. The CDR3 spans 14 residues. Trimming stripped 8 bases from V and 3 bases from J, with 13 bases between. The CDR3 DNA sequence: TGTGCCATCCAGGGACCGCTGGACACCGGGGAGCTGTTTTTT. It yields the protein CAIQGPLDTGELFF.

Note on this clonotype: One end of the junction is discordant with germline, which a read error may explain. The rearrangement joins TRBV12-3 or TRBV12-4 to TRBJ2-5, with 10 nucleotides matching TRBD1. The length of the CDR3 is 17 residues. This CDR3 reads CASSHSGQGRGQETRYF. The CDR3 DNA reads as TGTGCCAGCAGTCACTCGGGACAGGGGAGAGGTCAAGAGACCCGGTACTTC.

This clonotype was seen a handful of times. This chain connects TRBV27 to TRBJ1-4; possibly TRBD1 for D (5 bases). Between the trimmed V and J ends, which lost 5 bases and 8 bases, there was a span of 15 bases. Germline V gene data show CDR1 as MNHEY and CDR2 as SMNVEV (reference sequence). There are 14 residues in the CDR3. CDR3 amino acids: CASSIPGTGEKLFF. The DNA for the CDR3 is TGTGCCAGCAGTATACCCGGGACCGGGGAAAAACTGTTTTTT.

In this sample, this clonotype turned up many times. A read error may produce the germline difference seen at one junction end. The chain uses TRBV5-1 and TRBJ2-7; TRBD2 aligns across 12 bases. CDR1 and CDR2 from the germline V gene are SGHRS and YFSETQ. The CDR3 consists of 15 residues. In DNA form, the CDR3 reads TGTGCCAGCAGCCCAGGACTAGCGGGGAACTACGAGCAGTACTTC. This encodes CASSPGLAGNYEQYF. The complete variable domain, with remaining parts taken from reference TRBV5-1 and TRBJ2-7, reads KAGVTQTPRYLIKTRGQQVTLSCSPISGHRSVSWYQQTPGQGLQFLFEYFSETQRNKGNFPGRFSGRQFSNSRSEMNVSTLELGDSALYLCASSPGLAGNYEQYFGPGTRLTVT.

The CDR3 spells CASFPGPDHSNQPQHF. The CDR3 DNA sequence: TGCGCCAGCTTCCCCGGGCCAGACCATAGCAATCAGCCCCAGCATTTT. J is TRBJ1-5 and V is TRBV5-1, with D uncertain. The CDR3 covers 16 residues. V lost 7 bases, J lost 0 bases, and 17 bases lay in between. Germline V gene data show CDR1 as SGHRS and CDR2 as YFSETQ. Supplemented by reference TRBV5-1 and TRBJ1-5, the full variable domain reads KAGVTQTPRYLIKTRGQQVTLSCSPISGHRSVSWYQQTPGQGLQFLFEYFSETQRNKGNFPGRFSGRQFSNSRSEMNVSTLELGDSALYLCASFPGPDHSNQPQHFGDGTRLSIL.

This clonotype was seen a handful of times. This sequence joins TRBV27 and TRBJ1-3, with 9 positions matching TRBD1. This CDR3 region has 15 residues. J lost 7 bases, V lost 6 bases, and 10 bases had no gene match. CDR1 is MNHEY and CDR2 is SMNVEV in the germline V gene (reference sequence). The CDR3 DNA is TGTGCCAGCAGACCTATCACAGGGGGCAAGAACACCATATATTTT. Its translation: CASRPITGGKNTIYF.

The chain uses TRBV7-8 and TRBJ2-7, with D maybe TRBD1 (6 bases). This CDR3 comprises 17 residues. Germline CDR1 and CDR2: SGHVS and FQNEAQ. The V end was cut by 1 base, the J end by 2 bases, with 18 bases between. The CDR3 sequence: CASSLGGFAGVTYEQYF. The DNA of the CDR3 is TGTGCCAGCAGCTTAGGCGGCTTTGCAGGGGTAACCTACGAGCAGTACTTC.

This clonotype was detected ten times or more. The chain links TRBV10-3 to TRBJ1-2; 9 nucleotides align to TRBD1. The CDR3 has 14 residues. CDR1 is ENHRY, CDR2 SYGVKD, per germline. V was pared by 0 bases and J by 4 bases, with 0 bases of the junction left unmatched. CDR3: CAISESGQGYGYTF. CDR3 in DNA: TGTGCCATCAGTGAGTCGGGACAGGGCTATGGCTACACCTTC.

The CDR3 region is CASSIGLAVDTQYF. CDR3 in DNA: TGTGCCAGCAGCATTGGACTAGCCGTCGATACGCAGTATTTT. The gene calls are TRBV7-2 and TRBJ2-3; TRBD2 matches at 8 bases. Losses at the gene ends were 5 bases for V and 6 bases for J; bases not matched to a gene: 7. The germline CDR1 and CDR2 sequences are SGHTA and FQGNSA. The CDR3 is 14 amino acids.

The genes are TRBV20-1 and TRBJ2-2; D gene ambiguous. This CDR3 spans 14 amino acids. Trimming took off 4 bases at V and 0 bases at J, with 9 bases between the two ends. Germline V lookup: CDR1 DFQATT, CDR2 SNEGSKA (reference sequence). Here the CDR3 DNA reads TGCAGTGCTATTCGACAAACGAACACCGGGGAGCTGTTTTTT. This translates into CSAIRQTNTGELFF.

This clonotype was found a few times. The J gene is TRBJ2-3, the V gene TRBV5-6; no definite D call. The CDR3 consists of 14 residues. In germline, CDR1 is SGHDT, CDR2 YYEEEE. V shed 2 bases and J shed 2 bases, with 9 bases lying between them. DNA of the CDR3: TGTGCCAGCAGCTTCTTCGGCTACACAGATACGCAGTATTTT. Residues: CASSFFGYTDTQYF.

The rearrangement links TRBV20-1 to TRBJ1-2, with a tentative D call TRBD1 (5 bases). This CDR3 comprises 16 residues. Trimming left V 6 bases short and J 0 bases short, with 20 bases between. CDR1 and CDR2 from the germline V gene are DFQATT and SNEGSKA (reference sequence). The CDR3 here is CSAGTQAHPSNYGYTF. CDR3 coding DNA: TGCAGTGCCGGGACCCAAGCTCACCCCTCTAACTATGGCTACACCTTC.

The sample holds a few counts of this clonotype. This chain links TRBV4-2 with TRBJ2-2, with D unclear. CDR3 size: 16 residues. The V gene's germline CDR1 is LGHNA and CDR2 YNFKEQ. With 0 bases removed from V and 6 bases from J, the gap between germline ends came to 14 bases. For the CDR3, the DNA is TGTGCCAGCAGCCAAGATAACGACTTACGAGCCGGGGAGCTGTTTTTT. Translated: CASSQDNDLRAGELFF.

The chain combines TRBV20-1 with TRBJ2-7; 10 bases match TRBD2. Trimming at V came to 0 bases and at J to 3 bases, leaving 2 bases not matched to a gene. The CDR3 consists of 14 residues. Germline V gives CDR1 DFQATT, CDR2 SNEGSKA (reference sequence). The CDR3 reads CSARDIAGGYEQYF. The CDR3 bases are TGCAGTGCTAGAGATATAGCGGGAGGCTACGAGCAGTACTTC.

J is TRBJ1-4 and V is TRBV27, with TRBD1 matching over 9 bases. Germline CDR1 MNHEY, CDR2 SMNVEV (reference sequence). The trim removed 6 bases at V and 3 bases at J, leaving 8 bases unmatched. This CDR3 spans 16 amino acids. The CDR3 coding sequence is TGTGCCAGCAGAAACAACAGGGGGCTTGCTAATGAAAAACTGTTTTTT. The encoded protein is CASRNNRGLANEKLFF.

This clonotype was counted between two and nine times. The V and J genes are TRBV24-1 and TRBJ2-3; TRBD1 matches at 7 bases. The ends lost 7 bases at V and 0 bases at J; junction bases unmatched: 3. CDR3 length equals 14 residues. CDR1 is KGHDR and CDR2 is SFDVKD in the germline V gene. As DNA, the CDR3 is TGTGCCACCAGGACAGGGAATAGCACAGATACGCAGTATTTT. Amino acid sequence: CATRTGNSTDTQYF.

V usage is TRBV2 and J usage is TRBJ2-1; 9 positions match TRBD1. Germline trimming cut 4 bases from V and 5 bases from J; bases unmatched to any gene: 12. Per germline, CDR1 SNHLY and CDR2 FYNNEI. The CDR3 has 17 residues. This chain's CDR3 is CASSVRWDRELHNEQFF. The DNA of the CDR3 is TGTGCCAGCAGTGTCCGTTGGGACAGGGAATTACACAATGAGCAGTTCTTC.

In its sample, this clonotype was seen a few times. The limits of the CDR3 on the DNA are not certain, so only TCRdb's listed CDR3 is given. The rearrangement links TRBV6-1 to TRBJ2-1; the table's D call, TRBD1, has no DNA check behind it. The CDR3 has 20 residues if both end residues are counted. Germline V CDR1 and CDR2: MNHNS, SASEGT. CDR3 residues: CASSHSGVIQTMSSSSGQFF.

The chain couples TRBV3-1 to TRBJ2-1, with 13 bases lining up with TRBD2. Germline V gene lookup returns CDR1 LGHDT and CDR2 YNNKEL (reference sequence). There are 15 residues in the CDR3. The V gene end was trimmed by 6 bases and the J gene end by 13 bases; junction bases not matched to a gene: 12. The CDR3 region has the DNA TGTGCCAGCAGTCAATCCGGGACTAGCGGGGAGACCCAGTTCTTC. Translating gives CASSQSGTSGETQFF.

This clonotype has at least ten counts. The chain joins TRBV6-2 or TRBV6-3 to TRBJ1-2, with D maybe TRBD1 (6 bases). CDR1 is MNHEY and CDR2 is SVGEGT in the germline V gene. CDR3 length: 13 residues. Trimming stripped 6 bases from V and 2 bases from J, with 10 bases between. The CDR3 bases are TGTGCCAGCAGCCGACAGGAAAACTATGGCTACACCTTC. Encoded protein: CASSRQENYGYTF.

This clonotype has more than one count but fewer than ten. This could be a read error, since a much larger clone is one nucleotide away. The V call is TRBV12-3 or TRBV12-4, the J call TRBJ1-2; D is ambiguous. V lost 3 bases and J 3 bases, leaving 8 bases between the germline ends. The CDR3 totals 13 residues. Here the CDR3 reads CASSFWGDYGYTF. The CDR3, as DNA: TGTGCCAGCAGTTTTTGGGGAGACTATGGCTACACCTTC.

This sequence joins TRBV28 and TRBJ2-3; D gene ambiguous. V was clipped by 7 bases and J by 12 bases, with 23 bases between them. This CDR3 contains 14 residues. The germline CDR1 and CDR2 sequences are MDHEN and SYDVKM. This chain's CDR3 is CASTLIGTRATQYF. For the CDR3, the DNA is TGTGCCAGCACCCTTATCGGCACCCGGGCTACACAGTATTTT.

As regards this clonotype: This sequence may be a read error, since a much larger clone differs from it by one base. The chain links TRBV24-1 to TRBJ2-1, with D unresolved. CDR1 is KGHDR, CDR2 SFDVKD, per germline. The CDR3 totals 14 residues. The CDR3 sequence: CATGDPVVGNEQFF. The CDR3, as DNA: TGTGCCACCGGTGACCCTGTTGTGGGGAATGAGCAGTTCTTC.

A few counts support this clonotype. In DNA, the CDR3 is TGCGCCAGCAGCTTGAGGTGGGACAGGGGGGTTAGAGGGACTGAAGCTTTCTTT. Translating gives CASSLRWDRGVRGTEAFF. The chain is built from TRBV5-1 and TRBJ1-1, with 11 bases that match TRBD1. V gave up 1 base and J gave up 5 bases; unmatched junction bases: 13. There are 18 residues in the CDR3. Germline V gene lookup returns CDR1 SGHRS and CDR2 YFSETQ.

The V call is TRBV6-2 or TRBV6-3, the J call TRBJ2-3, with D maybe TRBD2 (6 bases). V was clipped by 5 bases and J by 2 bases, with 17 bases between them. Germline lookup yields CDR1 MNHEY and CDR2 SVGEGT. The CDR3 contains 16 residues. Here the CDR3 reads CASSPVGGRLTDTQYF. The CDR3 coding sequence is TGTGCCAGCAGTCCCGTTGGGGGGAGGCTCACAGATACGCAGTATTTT.

The chain is built from TRBV6-2 or TRBV6-3 and TRBJ1-2; D possibly corresponds to TRBD1 (5 bases). Between the trimmed V and J ends, which lost 2 bases and 4 bases, there was a span of 11 bases. Germline V gene sequence: CDR1 MNHEY, CDR2 SVGEGT. The CDR3 runs 14 residues. The CDR3 DNA follows: TGTGCCAGCAGTTACGAGACAGTATTCTATGGCTACACCTTC. Translation: CASSYETVFYGYTF.

The gene calls are TRBV6-1 and TRBJ2-7; the D is unclear. CDR1 is MNHNS and CDR2 is SASEGT in the germline V gene. The CDR3 covers 9 residues. The germline V and J ends were trimmed by 9 bases and 3 bases, with 3 bases remaining between them. The chain's CDR3 is CARYYEQYF. The CDR3 nucleotides read TGTGCCAGATACTACGAGCAGTACTTC.

In its sample, this clonotype was seen a few times. V gene TRBV4-1 combines with J gene TRBJ1-4; D not resolved. Germline V gene sequence: CDR1 MGHRA, CDR2 YSYEKL. This CDR3 comprises 16 residues. V shed 0 bases and J shed 3 bases, with 11 bases lying between them. The CDR3 DNA follows: TGCGCCAGCAGCCAAGAACGAAGGTCTTCTAATGAAAAACTGTTTTTT. Amino acids: CASSQERRSSNEKLFF.

Worth noting for this clonotype: At one boundary the junction diverges from the germline segment, which might be a read error. This rearrangement joins TRBV5-1 to TRBJ2-3, with 11 positions matching TRBD1. The CDR3 runs 18 residues. Germline V gene data show CDR1 as SGHRS and CDR2 as YFSETQ. In DNA form, the CDR3 reads TGCGCCGGCAGCTTCGGACAGGGGGCCCTAACTTACACAGATACGCAGTATTTT. It is translated as CAGSFGQGALTYTDTQYF.